Detailed here is one T cell receptor (beta chain). These data originate in a study of T cell changes during pregnancy in multiple sclerosis. TCRdb's table, derived via immunoSEQ multiplex PCR, lists solely in-frame clones and lacks some. This sample carries fewer than 65,000 clones, 93% of them seen once, and the ten largest clones take about 2%. The germline V gene has CDR1 SNHLY and CDR2 FYNNEI. The CDR3 runs to 14 residues. Deletions cut 7 bases from V and 1 base from J, with 13 bases between. The chain uses TRBV2 and TRBJ1-1; D is undetermined. The TCR sequence derives from a female donor with multiple sclerosis, enrolled in a pregnancy study. The sample in question was peripheral blood, obtained in the second trimester of pregnancy. CDR3 loop: CASNMMSGNTEAFF. In DNA form, the CDR3 reads TGTGCCAGCAACATGATGTCAGGGAACACTGAAGCTTTCTTT.